A selection of T cell receptor beta chains follows, all from one sample in a study of CD8 T cells in Susac syndrome. TCRdb re-analysed the immunoSEQ multiplex PCR reads in MiXCR, keeping a single row per CDR3 protein. Here the sample spans approximately 210,000 distinct CDR3 sequences, approximately 95% being singletons. What was sequenced was CD4+ T cells from PBMCs. The receptors shown here come from a human donor with multiple sclerosis. CDR3s include the opening cysteine and the closing phenylalanine or tryptophan. The order of the fields is CDR3 protein, J gene, V gene.

CDR3: CASSEGVYRTGPPGANVLTF
J: TRBJ2-6
V: TRBV2

CDR3: CASSDGGDRDFF
J: TRBJ1-1
V: TRBV4-1

CDR3: CASSPPGPANYGYTF
J: TRBJ1-2
V: TRBV4-1

CDR3: CATSRGLAGTYEQYF
J: TRBJ2-7
V: TRBV15

CDR3: CASSLGTSGSRNEQFF
J: TRBJ2-1
V: TRBV12-3/TRBV12-4

CDR3: CASGLGYEQYF
J: TRBJ2-7
V: TRBV12-5

CDR3: CASSLDPGEGEQYF
J: TRBJ2-7
V: TRBV21-1

CDR3: CSAGEDNEQFF
J: TRBJ2-1
V: TRBV20-1

CDR3: CASSNGESIEAFF
J: TRBJ1-1
V: TRBV21-1

CDR3: CARRTGSAGANVLTF
J: TRBJ2-6
V: TRBV21-1

CDR3: CASSPNDQETQYF
J: TRBJ2-5
V: TRBV18

CDR3: CASPETIYNEQFF
J: TRBJ2-1
V: TRBV2